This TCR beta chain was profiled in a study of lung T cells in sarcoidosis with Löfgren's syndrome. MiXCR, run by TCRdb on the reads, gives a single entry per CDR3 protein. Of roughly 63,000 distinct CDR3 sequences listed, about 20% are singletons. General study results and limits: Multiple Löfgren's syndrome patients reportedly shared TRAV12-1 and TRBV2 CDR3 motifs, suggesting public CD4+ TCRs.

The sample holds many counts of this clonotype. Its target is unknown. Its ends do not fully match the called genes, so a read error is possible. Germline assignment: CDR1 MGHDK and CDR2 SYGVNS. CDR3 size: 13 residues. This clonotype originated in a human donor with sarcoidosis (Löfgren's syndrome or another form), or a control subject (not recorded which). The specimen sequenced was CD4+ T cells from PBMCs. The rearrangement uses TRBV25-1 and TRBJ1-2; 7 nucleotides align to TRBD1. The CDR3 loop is CASSERRGAKIHF. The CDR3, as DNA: TGTGCCAGCAGTGAACGCAGGGGGGCAAAGATCCACTTC.